This section outlines one TCR beta chain sequence together with its context. Its antigen is not known. 5'RACE template switching with UMIs produced the TCR beta cDNA. TCRdb reprocessed the 5' RACE reads and keeps a single row for each CDR3 protein, giving no DNA. The repertoire table contains some 280,000 distinct CDR3 sequences. The data were obtained in a study of T cells expressing NK-cell markers. Study-level findings and limits: Several donors likewise had their CD3+CD56-NKG2C+ fraction led by these clonotypes.

Germline V gene lookup returns CDR1 MNHNS and CDR2 SASEGT. This CDR3 has 18 amino acids. The chain joins TRBV6-1 to TRBJ1-2; the D call from TCRdb, TRBD1, cannot be confirmed without DNA. The sequence came from a man aged 18-30 years in good health. Specimen: blood T cells: a sorted CD56 or NKG2C T cell subset, CD4+ or CD8+ T cells, or bulk PBMC T cells (not recorded which). CDR3 protein: CASNPRSLDQGASPGYTF.